This entry lists 28 T cell receptor beta chains sequenced from one sample in a study of blood T cell repertoires in COVID-19. Sequencing used immunoSEQ multiplex PCR; TCRdb keeps in-frame clones, though not all of them. The sample carries about 150,000 clones, approximately 80% recorded once. Sequencing input: peripheral blood. The receptors here all came from a human donor with acute or convalescent COVID-19. The donor label of this sample is uncertain.

V usage is TRBV7-9 and J usage is TRBJ2-7; no clear D gene. V was cut by 5 bases and J by 6 bases, with 11 bases left in between. The CDR3 runs to 12 residues. Germline CDR1 reads SEHNR; CDR2 reads FQNEAQ (reference sequence). The CDR3, as DNA: TGTGCCAGCAGCCCCTCAAGCCCCGAGCAGTACTTC. Protein sequence: CASSPSSPEQYF.

CDR3 DNA: TGTGCCAGCAGCTTGGGGGACAGGATGGCCGGGAGGGCTTTCTTT. Protein: CASSLGDRMAGRAFF. The genes are TRBV5-4 and TRBJ1-1; 8 positions match TRBD1. V gave up 0 bases and J gave up 11 bases; unmatched junction bases: 12. The CDR3 contains 15 residues. Per germline, CDR1 SGHNT and CDR2 YYREEE (reference sequence).

This chain uses TRBV11-2 with TRBJ2-3, with a tentative D call TRBD1 (8 bases). The CDR3 covers 17 residues. Germline V CDR1 and CDR2: SGHAT, FQNNGV. Trimming took 5 bases from V and 7 from J, leaving 25 bases between them. CDR3 region: CASSPEPRGRGTNTQYF. Here the CDR3 DNA reads TGTGCCAGCAGCCCCGAACCCAGGGGGCGGGGGACAAATACGCAGTATTTT.

The chain couples TRBV30 to TRBJ1-1; D remains ambiguous. Germline V gives CDR1 GTSNPN, CDR2 SVGIG (reference sequence). V lost 2 bases, J lost 1 base, and 8 bases lay in between. This CDR3 has 13 residues. The CDR3 loop reads CAWSPTENTEAFF. CDR3 sequence (DNA): TGTGCCTGGAGTCCCACAGAGAACACTGAAGCTTTCTTT.

The V gene is TRBV18, the J gene TRBJ2-5; 13 positions agree with TRBD2. Trimming cost V 4 bases and J 1 base; bases outside gene matches: 0. The CDR3 extends over 15 amino acids. Germline V gene data show CDR1 as KGHSH and CDR2 as LQKENI. CDR3 sequence (DNA): TGTGCCAGCTCACGGACTAGCGGGGGCCAAGAGACCCAGTACTTC. Translation: CASSRTSGGQETQYF. Drawing the rest from reference TRBV18 and TRBJ2-5, the complete variable domain is NAGVMQNPRHLVRRRGQEARLRCSPMKGHSHVYWYRQLPEEGLKFMVYLQKENIIDESGMPKERFSAEFPKEGPSILRIQQVVRGDSAAYFCASSRTSGGQETQYFGPGTRLLVL.

This clone has a count of ten or more. This chain links TRBV6-5 with TRBJ1-1; tentative D call: TRBD1 (5 bases). This CDR3 has 15 residues. The germline gives CDR1 MNHEY, CDR2 SVGAGI. Trimming shortened V by 0 bases and J by 6 bases, and 14 bases separated the two germline ends. This CDR3 reads CASSYSIGLTAEAFF. The CDR3 nucleotides read TGTGCCAGCAGTTACTCGATCGGTTTGACAGCTGAAGCTTTCTTT.

V and J are TRBV2 and TRBJ1-2; D uncertain. The length of the CDR3 is 14 residues. CDR1 and CDR2 from the germline V gene are SNHLY and FYNNEI. Trimming removed 3 bases at V and 2 bases at J, with 10 bases between. The CDR3 DNA reads as TGTGCCAGCAGTGATTTCACAGACAACTATGGCTACACCTTC. Translation gives CASSDFTDNYGYTF.

This clone is medium-sized. V and J are TRBV27 and TRBJ2-5; a weak D match, TRBD1 (5 bases). Deletions cut 5 bases from V and 3 bases from J, with 10 bases between. The CDR3 runs 13 residues. Germline V gene sequence: CDR1 MNHEY, CDR2 SMNVEV (reference sequence). CDR3 nucleotide sequence: TGTGCCAGCAGTATGACAGAGGAAGAGACCCAGTACTTC. This encodes CASSMTEEETQYF.

This chain uses TRBV30 with TRBJ1-1, with a weak D call TRBD1 (6 bases). The CDR3 is made up of 14 amino acids. CDR1 and CDR2 from the germline V gene are GTSNPN and SVGIG (reference sequence). Trimming took off 4 bases at V and 3 bases at J, with 15 bases between the two ends. The CDR3 DNA reads as TGTGCCTGGACAAGCCGGGACACTCACACTGAAGCTTTCTTT. Its protein is CAWTSRDTHTEAFF.

This sequence joins TRBV11-1 and TRBJ2-1, with D unclear. The CDR3 has 13 residues. The germline V gene has CDR1 SGHAT and CDR2 FQDESV (reference sequence). V was shortened by 4 bases and J by 10 bases, with 14 bases between the two germline ends. The CDR3 DNA reads TGTGCCAGCAGCTCCCGTCAATCCGGGGAGCAGTTCTTC. Translated: CASSSRQSGEQFF.

The chain joins TRBV6-5 to TRBJ1-2; tentative D call: TRBD1 (5 bases). Looked up from germline, CDR1 is MNHEY and CDR2 is SVGAGI. This CDR3 is 14 amino acids long. The V gene lost 7 bases and the J gene lost 2 bases, with 14 bases spanning the gap. CDR3 nucleotide sequence: TGTGCCAGCACCGATAGGGGTCTGAACTATGGCTACACCTTC. Translating it yields CASTDRGLNYGYTF.

The chain carries TRBV4-2 and TRBJ1-2; TRBD1 matches at 10 bases. From germline, CDR1 is LGHNA and CDR2 YNFKEQ. CDR3 size: 14 residues. V was clipped by 5 bases and J by 6 bases; unmatched bases: 6. CDR3 sequence: CASSSGDRGHGYTF. The CDR3 DNA is TGTGCCAGCAGCTCAGGGGACAGGGGACATGGCTACACCTTC.

CDR3 sequence: CASSESIGFYEQYF. For the CDR3, the DNA is TGCGCCAGCAGTGAGTCGATCGGTTTTTACGAGCAGTACTTC. V and J are TRBV10-1 and TRBJ2-7, with unresolved D. The CDR3 runs 14 residues. V dropped 0 bases and J dropped 4 bases, with 10 bases sitting between them. Germline V gene lookup returns CDR1 WNHNN and CDR2 SYGVQD (reference sequence).

The chain employs TRBV27 and TRBJ2-1; 8 bases are a match to TRBD1. After removal of 0 bases from V and 8 bases from J, the junction contained 9 bases not matched to a gene. CDR3 size: 16 residues. Germline values: CDR1 MNHEY, CDR2 SMNVEV (reference sequence). The CDR3 sequence is CASSLSPRTGRDEQFF. In DNA, the CDR3 is TGTGCCAGCAGTTTATCCCCGCGGACAGGGAGAGATGAGCAGTTCTTC.

The rearrangement links TRBV25-1 to TRBJ1-2; no reliable D call. CDR3 length: 14 amino acids. Germline assignment: CDR1 MGHDK and CDR2 SYGVNS. The V end lost 8 bases, the J end lost 3 bases, and 16 bases lay between the germline ends. DNA for the CDR3: TGTGCCAGCGCGCCCTACGAGGGCTACTATGGCTACACCTTC. Protein product: CASAPYEGYYGYTF.

V usage is TRBV7-9 and J usage is TRBJ1-1, with D maybe TRBD1 (5 bases). This CDR3 region has 13 residues. V shed 5 bases and J shed 5 bases, with 12 bases lying between them. Germline assignment: CDR1 SEHNR and CDR2 FQNEAQ (reference sequence). CDR3 coding DNA: TGTGCCAGCAGCCCCGGGGGTAGGACTGAAGCTTTCTTT. Translation: CASSPGGRTEAFF.

The CDR3 DNA reads TGTGCCAGCAGCCAAGATCAGGGTAGGAACACTGAAGCTTTCTTT. This translates into CASSQDQGRNTEAFF. The chain joins TRBV14 to TRBJ1-1, with TRBD1 as a possible D gene (5 bases). The CDR3 covers 15 residues. With 0 bases removed from V and 1 base from J, the gap between germline ends came to 9 bases. Per the germline V gene, CDR1 is SGHDN and CDR2 is FVKESK.

The chain is built from TRBV19 and TRBJ2-5, with D possibly TRBD2 on 6 matching bases. Per germline, CDR1 LNHDA and CDR2 SQIVND (reference sequence). Trimming pared 7 bases from V and 4 bases from J, leaving 22 bases between. The CDR3 runs 16 residues. The CDR3 bases are TGTGCCAGTACTCCCGGCGGGGAGGAGACGGGAGAGACCCAGTACTTC. This sequence encodes CASTPGGEETGETQYF.

The genes are TRBV11-2 and TRBJ1-1, with 9 nucleotides matching TRBD1. Germline V lookup: CDR1 SGHAT, CDR2 FQNNGV. The CDR3 runs 14 residues. Trimming took 5 bases from V and 5 from J; bases not matched to a gene: 6. The DNA for the CDR3 is TGTGCCAGCAGCGGGACAGGGAAGATGACTGAAGCTTTCTTT. Translated: CASSGTGKMTEAFF.

This clone was seen a single time. The CDR3: CASLIRGGSAGELFF. The CDR3 DNA is TGTGCCAGCCTAATCCGAGGGGGTTCTGCCGGGGAGCTGTTTTTT. V is TRBV2 and J is TRBJ2-2, with D perhaps TRBD1 (6 bases). V lost 8 bases to trimming and J lost 6 bases, with 19 bases between them. The CDR3 consists of 15 residues. The germline CDR1 and CDR2 sequences are SNHLY and FYNNEI.

This chain connects TRBV5-1 to TRBJ2-3; D unresolved. CDR1 SGHRS and CDR2 YFSETQ come from the germline V gene. Trimming pared 1 base from V and 4 bases from J, leaving 4 bases between. The CDR3 loop spans 12 amino acids. The CDR3 reads CASSLWPDTQYF. The CDR3 coding sequence is TGCGCCAGCAGCTTGTGGCCAGATACGCAGTATTTT.

This clone was observed a single time. The chain carries TRBV18 and TRBJ2-7; 10 bases fit TRBD1. The CDR3 is 14 residues long. Germline CDR1 and CDR2: KGHSH and LQKENI. Trimming removed 4 bases from V and 7 bases from J; junction bases left unmatched: 7. CDR3 residues: CASSHGQGDGEQYF. CDR3 coding DNA: TGTGCCAGCTCACACGGACAGGGGGACGGAGAGCAGTACTTC. Supplemented by reference TRBV18 and TRBJ2-7, the full variable domain reads NAGVMQNPRHLVRRRGQEARLRCSPMKGHSHVYWYRQLPEEGLKFMVYLQKENIIDESGMPKERFSAEFPKEGPSILRIQQVVRGDSAAYFCASSHGQGDGEQYFGPGTRLTVT.

The chain carries TRBV9 and TRBJ2-5; D perhaps matches TRBD2 (5 bases). Trimming took 4 bases from V and 5 from J, leaving 15 bases between them. CDR3 length equals 14 residues. Germline values: CDR1 SGDLS, CDR2 YYNGEE. The CDR3 region is CASSFRTGLETQYF. The CDR3 DNA is TGTGCCAGCAGCTTCAGAACGGGATTGGAGACCCAGTACTTC.

In regard to this clone: Distinct nucleotide sequences in the sample also encode this CDR3. The rearrangement uses TRBV5-1 and TRBJ1-2; D remains unclear. Trimming took off 0 bases at V and 4 bases at J, with 7 bases between the two ends. From germline, CDR1 is SGHRS and CDR2 YFSETQ. CDR3 length equals 13 residues. In nucleotides, the CDR3 is TGCGCCAGCAGCTTGGGACTTACCTATGGCTACACCTTC. Translation gives CASSLGLTYGYTF.

The rearrangement links TRBV6-5 to TRBJ1-2; 8 positions match TRBD1. The V segment lost 6 bases and the J segment 2 bases; nucleotides outside the gene matches: 8. Germline V gene lookup returns CDR1 MNHEY and CDR2 SVGAGI. CDR3 length: 15 residues. The CDR3 sequence is CASSTGGFGNYGYTF. The DNA of the CDR3 is TGTGCCAGCAGCACAGGGGGGTTTGGGAACTATGGCTACACCTTC.

This chain links TRBV15 with TRBJ1-5, with no clear D. CDR1 is LNHNV and CDR2 is YYDKDF in the germline V gene (reference sequence). The CDR3 extends over 18 amino acids. Between the trimmed V and J ends, which lost 5 bases and 1 base, there was a span of 21 bases. For the CDR3, the DNA is TGTGCCACCAGCCCAGTTCCCGAAATTTTCCCAAGCAATCAGCCCCAGCATTTT. It yields the protein CATSPVPEIFPSNQPQHF.

This clone has only a few counts. The chain combines TRBV27 with TRBJ1-1; 7 bases map to TRBD1. CDR3 length equals 13 residues. Germline V lookup: CDR1 MNHEY, CDR2 SMNVEV (reference sequence). The V gene end was trimmed by 5 bases and the J gene end by 3 bases; junction bases not matched to a gene: 3. The CDR3 coding sequence is TGTGCCAGCAGTGCAGGGGGGTACACTGAAGCTTTCTTT. As protein: CASSAGGYTEAFF.

V is TRBV24-1 and J is TRBJ1-1; a weak D match, TRBD1 (6 bases). Germline V gives CDR1 KGHDR, CDR2 SFDVKD. Between the trimmed V and J ends, which lost 5 bases and 5 bases, there was a span of 11 bases. The CDR3 spans 13 residues. The CDR3 sequence is CATSGTVQTEAFF. The CDR3 DNA reads TGTGCCACCAGTGGGACAGTCCAAACTGAAGCTTTCTTT.